What follows is one T cell receptor (beta chain) and its context. Its antigen is unknown. The entry originates in a study of Ad26.COV2.S vaccination and SARS-CoV-2 variants. Study findings and constraints: People given the vaccine had a wider spike-specific TCR breadth than placebo recipients did. After vaccination, substantial breadth of spike-specific CD8+ and CD4+ responses was reported.

The germline gives CDR1 LNHDA, CDR2 SQIVND (reference sequence). V was cut by 6 bases and J by 8 bases, with 11 bases left in between. CDR3 size: 12 residues. This table comes from immunoSEQ multiplex PCR, and its TCRdb copy is limited to in-frame clones, with some not included. This table holds about 350,000 clones, about 91% found once. Specimen: peripheral blood, collected after recovery from COVID-19. This sequence originates from a human donor who had recovered from COVID-19. This chain uses TRBV19 with TRBJ2-1; the D call may be TRBD1 or TRBD2 (6 bases each). CDR3 residues: CASSPRGDEQFF. The CDR3 DNA follows: TGTGCCAGTAGCCCTAGGGGGGATGAGCAGTTCTTC.